This T cell receptor beta chain was identified in a study of T cells expressing NK-cell markers. Each CDR3 protein gets one entry in TCRdb, which reprocessed the 5' RACE reads and gives no DNA. This table holds about 390,000 distinct CDR3 sequences. Points from the study as a whole: For six donors, the dominant NKG2C+ clonotypes made up about 1.0-8% of their CD8+ T cells.

Worth noting for this clonotype: The antigen remains unidentified.

From germline, CDR1 is MNHEY and CDR2 SMNVEV (reference sequence). The CDR3 is 14 amino acids. Sequencing input: blood T cells: a sorted CD56 or NKG2C T cell subset, CD4+ or CD8+ T cells, or bulk PBMC T cells (not recorded which). The receptor's source is a woman aged 45-65 years in good health. The chain is built from TRBV27 and TRBJ2-3; TCRdb returns TRBD1, unconfirmable since there is no DNA. CDR3 region: CASNARLGTDTQYF.